The 15 T cell receptor beta chains below were found in one sample sequenced in a study of blood T cell repertoires in COVID-19. Method: immunoSEQ multiplex PCR; TCRdb's copy keeps in-frame clones and lacks some. The table shows about 200,000 clones, with 85% occurring only once. Input material: peripheral blood. The receptors derive from a woman of 80 years or more with acute or convalescent COVID-19.

The chain is built from TRBV19 and TRBJ1-3, with D uncertain. Germline assignment: CDR1 LNHDA and CDR2 SQIVND (reference sequence). The V end was cut by 3 bases, the J end by 0 bases, with 9 bases between. The length of the CDR3 is 15 residues. The CDR3 coding sequence is TGTGCCAGTAGTATGACCGGGAACTCTGGAAACACCATATATTTT. Protein: CASSMTGNSGNTIYF. The entire variable domain, with the rest obtained from reference TRBV19 and TRBJ1-3, is as follows: DGGITQSPKYLFRKEGQNVTLSCEQNLNHDAMYWYRQDPGQGLRLIYYSQIVNDFQKGDIAEGYSVSREKKESFPLTVTSAQKNPTAFYLCASSMTGNSGNTIYFGEGSWLTVV.

This chain connects TRBV30 to TRBJ1-1; the match to TRBD1 covers 11 bases. Trimming cost V 4 bases and J 5 bases; bases outside gene matches: 9. Germline V gene lookup returns CDR1 GTSNPN and CDR2 SVGIG (reference sequence). This CDR3 spans 15 amino acids. The CDR3 protein is CAWTIKGQGGTEAFF. The CDR3 DNA sequence: TGTGCCTGGACCATTAAGGGACAGGGGGGGACTGAAGCTTTCTTT.

The V call is TRBV5-6, the J call TRBJ1-1; 9 nucleotides agree with TRBD1. The CDR3 contains 14 residues. V gave up 4 bases and J gave up 6 bases; unmatched junction bases: 7. Germline CDR1 and CDR2: SGHDT and YYEEEE. CDR3 coding DNA: TGTGCCAGCAGCACCGGGACAGGGAGCTCTGAAGCTTTCTTT. It codes for CASSTGTGSSEAFF.

The chain links TRBV19 to TRBJ2-7; TRBD1 aligns across 8 bases. The germline V gene encodes CDR1 LNHDA and CDR2 SQIVND (reference sequence). This CDR3 region has 13 residues. V lost 6 bases, J lost 4 bases, and 5 bases stayed unmatched. CDR3 DNA sequence: TGTGCCAGTAGCCGGACAGGGTTTTACGAGCAGTACTTC. Its translation: CASSRTGFYEQYF. The whole variable domain, filled in from reference TRBV19 and TRBJ2-7, reads DGGITQSPKYLFRKEGQNVTLSCEQNLNHDAMYWYRQDPGQGLRLIYYSQIVNDFQKGDIAEGYSVSREKKESFPLTVTSAQKNPTAFYLCASSRTGFYEQYFGPGTRLTVT.

The rearrangement uses TRBV27 and TRBJ2-7; D remains unclear. Germline V gene lookup returns CDR1 MNHEY and CDR2 SMNVEV (reference sequence). Trimming shortened V by 3 bases and J by 3 bases, and 6 bases separated the two germline ends. The CDR3 runs to 12 residues. DNA of the CDR3: TGTGCCAGCAGTTTGCGAGGCTACGAGCAGTACTTC. Encoded protein: CASSLRGYEQYF.

The chain links TRBV9 to TRBJ1-5; D remains ambiguous. The CDR3 has 15 residues. Germline V CDR1 and CDR2: SGDLS, YYNGEE. The germline V and J ends were trimmed by 4 bases and 4 bases, with 15 bases remaining between them. Here the CDR3 reads CASSRLVGRNQPQHF. Written as DNA, the CDR3 is TGTGCCAGCAGCCGTCTGGTGGGGAGAAATCAGCCCCAGCATTTT. The complete variable domain, with remaining parts taken from reference TRBV9 and TRBJ1-5, reads DSGVTQTPKHLITATGQRVTLRCSPRSGDLSVYWYQQSLDQGLQFLIQYYNGEERAKGNILERFSAQQFPDLHSELNLSSLELGDSALYFCASSRLVGRNQPQHFGDGTRLSIL.

This chain uses TRBV28 with TRBJ2-5; maybe TRBD2 (6 bases). In germline, CDR1 is MDHEN, CDR2 SYDVKM. This CDR3 is 13 amino acids long. V lost 5 bases to trimming and J lost 5 bases, with 12 bases between them. CDR3 sequence (DNA): TGTGCCAGCAGTAACTTCGCGGGGGAGACCCAGTACTTC. Its translation: CASSNFAGETQYF.

V gene TRBV29-1 combines with J gene TRBJ2-1; the match to TRBD2 covers 9 bases. This CDR3 has 14 amino acids. Germline values: CDR1 SQVTM, CDR2 ANQGSEA. The V and J ends lost 5 bases and 8 bases, in that order; junction bases with no gene match: 10. The DNA of the CDR3 is TGCAGCGTTTTACCGGGACTAGCATTATATGAGCAGTTCTTC. Its protein is CSVLPGLALYEQFF.

The chain joins TRBV6-5 to TRBJ1-5; 7 nucleotides line up with TRBD1. V lost 11 bases and J lost 6; bases outside the gene matches: 10. Germline loops: CDR1 MNHEY, CDR2 SVGAGI. This CDR3 has 13 residues. CDR3 residues: CAHEGGIGQPQHF. The CDR3 DNA reads as TGTGCCCACGAAGGGGGCATCGGTCAGCCCCAGCATTTT.

This clone was picked up one time. This chain uses TRBV27 with TRBJ2-7; 12 positions match TRBD2. CDR3 length: 16 residues. Germline values: CDR1 MNHEY, CDR2 SMNVEV (reference sequence). J lost 2 bases, V lost 5 bases, and 7 bases had no gene match. CDR3 nucleotide sequence: TGTGCCAGCAGTCCGTCCCTAGCGGGAGGGGCCTACGAGCAGTACTTC. Residues: CASSPSLAGGAYEQYF.

As to this clone: Relative to the germline gene, one junction end is altered; a read error may explain this. The V call is TRBV18, the J call TRBJ1-1; no firm D call. The CDR3 is 16 residues long. CDR1 KGHSH and CDR2 LQKENI come from the germline V gene. The chain's CDR3 is CASSPLLRGSGTEAFF. The CDR3 region has the DNA TGTGCCAGCTCCCCACTTCTTCGGGGTTCAGGCACTGAAGCTTTCTTT.

The chain employs TRBV27 and TRBJ1-4, with a tentative D call TRBD1 (5 bases). The V gene's germline CDR1 is MNHEY and CDR2 SMNVEV (reference sequence). The CDR3 spans 16 residues. V lost 4 bases, J lost 7 bases, and 19 bases lay in between. The CDR3 nucleotides are TGTGCCAGCAGTTCGCTACAAGCAACCGGGGGTGAAAAACTGTTTTTT. Translating it yields CASSSLQATGGEKLFF.

This clone was seen once. This chain links TRBV19 with TRBJ1-1, with no clear D. This CDR3 comprises 13 residues. The germline CDR1 and CDR2 sequences are LNHDA and SQIVND (reference sequence). The CDR3 loop reads CGRRMEGRTEAFF. The CDR3 DNA follows: TGTGGTCGTAGGATGGAGGGAAGAACTGAAGCTTTCTTT.

V gene TRBV3-1 (or the pseudogene TRBV3-2) combines with J gene TRBJ2-6; D gene unclear. The ends were cut back, 2 bases at V and 1 base at J, with 12 bases in the middle. The CDR3 spans 17 residues. Germline V gives CDR1 LGHDT, CDR2 YNNKEL (reference sequence). CDR3 amino acids: CASSQLRLRSGANVLTF. The CDR3 DNA follows: TGTGCCAGCAGCCAATTACGGCTGAGGTCTGGGGCCAACGTCCTGACTTTC.

CDR3 sequence: CASTSGVSTDTQYF. The CDR3 DNA reads as TGTGCCAGCACCTCAGGGGTATCCACAGATACGCAGTATTTT. J is TRBJ2-3 and V is TRBV6-5; maybe TRBD1 (6 bases). Looked up from germline, CDR1 is MNHEY and CDR2 is SVGAGI. The V end lost 7 bases, the J end lost 2 bases, and 13 bases lay between the germline ends. CDR3 size: 14 residues.